A selection of T cell receptor beta chains follows, all from one sample in a study of blood T cells in healthy people across ages. Each CDR3 protein is one row after TCRdb ran MiXCR on the 5' RACE reads. Of about 580,000 distinct CDR3 sequences listed, 40% to 55% are singletons. Sequenced material: blood. The receptors stem from an older man in good health. The CDR3 runs from the conserved cysteine through the conserved F or W. The D gene is left open where the match is weak. Part of the rows lack a size; the others show once, few, many or a class for expanded clones.

CDR3aa,CDR3nt,v_gene,d_gene,abundance,j_gene
CSARAARETQYF,TGCAGTGCTAGGGCAGCAAGGGAGACCCAGTACTTC,TRBV20-1,NA,NA,TRBJ2-5
CASSVRAANTGELFF,TGTGCCAGCAGCGTCCGGGCCGCGAACACCGGGGAGCTGTTTTTT,TRBV9,NA,NA,TRBJ2-2
CASSRPGQGVYEQYF,TGCGCCAGCAGCCGACCAGGACAGGGAGTCTACGAGCAGTACTTC,TRBV4-1,TRBD1,NA,TRBJ2-7
CASSLNRGIYNEQFF,TGTGCCAGCAGTTTGAACAGGGGTATCTACAATGAGCAGTTCTTC,TRBV27,TRBD1,NA,TRBJ2-1
CASSQRQPGVPKTQYF,TGTGCCAGCAGTCAACGACAGCCCGGGGTACCCAAGACCCAGTACTTC,TRBV12-3/TRBV12-4,NA,NA,TRBJ2-5
CASSSGFEETQYF,TGTGCCAGCAGCTCGGGGTTTGAAGAGACCCAGTACTTC,TRBV7-2,NA,NA,TRBJ2-5
CASSVAPDGNYGYTF,TGTGCCAGCAGCGTAGCACCGGACGGAAACTATGGCTACACCTTC,TRBV9,NA,NA,TRBJ1-2
CASSYPDVGRETQYF,TGTGCCAGCAGCTACCCGGACGTGGGTAGGGAGACCCAGTACTTC,TRBV7-8,NA,NA,TRBJ2-5
CSARRGAGTDTQYF,TGCAGTGCTAGGCGGGGGGCCGGCACAGATACGCAGTATTTT,TRBV20-1,TRBD2,few,TRBJ2-3
CSVTRRASSTDTQYF,TGCAGCGTTACTCGCCGAGCCTCCAGCACAGATACGCAGTATTTT,TRBV29-1,NA,once,TRBJ2-3
CASSQGDRNTGELFF,TGCGCCAGCAGCCAAGGGGACAGGAACACCGGGGAGCTGTTTTTT,TRBV4-3,TRBD1,NA,TRBJ2-2
CASSLSTSGSSYNEQFF,TGTGCCAGCAGTTTATCGACTAGCGGGAGCTCCTACAATGAGCAGTTCTTC,TRBV28,TRBD2,NA,TRBJ2-1
CASSLSRTATDTQYF,TGTGCCAGCAGCCTATCCAGGACAGCCACAGATACGCAGTATTTT,TRBV7-2,NA,NA,TRBJ2-3
CASSLGGVLDEQYF,TGTGCCAGCAGCTTAGGCGGGGTCTTGGACGAGCAGTACTTC,TRBV11-2,NA,NA,TRBJ2-7
CASSRRGSYNSPLHF,TGTGCCAGCAGCCGCCGGGGGAGCTATAATTCACCCCTCCACTTT,TRBV6-5,NA,many,TRBJ1-6
CASSYRGSNSPLHF,TGTGCCAGCAGTTACAGGGGATCTAATTCACCCCTCCACTTT,TRBV6-6,NA,NA,TRBJ1-6
CASTPRAGGPYEQYF,TGTGCCAGCACCCCTAGGGCAGGGGGCCCCTACGAGCAGTACTTC,TRBV12-3/TRBV12-4,TRBD1,few,TRBJ2-7
CASSPQSVDNEQFF,TGTGCCAGCAGCCCACAGTCGGTGGACAATGAGCAGTTCTTC,TRBV9,NA,NA,TRBJ2-1
CASSLNRATQYF,TGTGCCAGCAGCCTAAACCGAGCGACCCAGTACTTC,TRBV7-2,NA,NA,TRBJ2-5
CASSLNTGKNIQYF,TGTGCCAGCAGCTTGAACACGGGAAAAAACATTCAGTACTTC,TRBV7-2,NA,few,TRBJ2-4